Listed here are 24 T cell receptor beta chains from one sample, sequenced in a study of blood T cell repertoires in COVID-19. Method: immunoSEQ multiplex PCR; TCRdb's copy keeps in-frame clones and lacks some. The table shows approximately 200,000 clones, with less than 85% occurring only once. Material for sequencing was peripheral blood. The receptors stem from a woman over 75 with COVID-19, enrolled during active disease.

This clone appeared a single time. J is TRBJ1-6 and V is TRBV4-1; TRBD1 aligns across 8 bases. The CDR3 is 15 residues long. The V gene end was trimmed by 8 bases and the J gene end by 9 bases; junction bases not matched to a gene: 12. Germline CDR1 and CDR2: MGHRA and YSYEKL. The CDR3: CASAWTGSGSSPLHF. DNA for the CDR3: TGCGCCAGCGCCTGGACAGGGTCCGGTAGTTCACCCCTCCACTTT.

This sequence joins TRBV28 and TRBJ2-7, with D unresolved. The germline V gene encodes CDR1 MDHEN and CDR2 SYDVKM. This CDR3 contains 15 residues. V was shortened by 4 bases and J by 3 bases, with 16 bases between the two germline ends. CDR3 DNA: TGTGCCAGCAGTTCGGTAGGAGAGGCTCTCTACGAGCAGTACTTC. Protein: CASSSVGEALYEQYF.

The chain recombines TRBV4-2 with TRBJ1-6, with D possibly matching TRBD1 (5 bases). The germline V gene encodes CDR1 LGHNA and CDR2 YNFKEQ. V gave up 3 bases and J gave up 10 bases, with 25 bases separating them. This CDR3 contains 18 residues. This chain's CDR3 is CASSHSFGMGGKESPLHF. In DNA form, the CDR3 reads TGTGCCAGCAGCCATTCATTCGGTATGGGGGGGAAAGAGTCACCCCTCCACTTT.

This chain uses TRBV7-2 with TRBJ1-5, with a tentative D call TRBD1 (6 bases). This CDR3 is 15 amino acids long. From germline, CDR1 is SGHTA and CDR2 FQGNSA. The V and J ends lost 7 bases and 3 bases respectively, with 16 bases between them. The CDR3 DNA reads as TGTGCCAGCACCTCGCAGGGGACAACCAATCAGCCCCAGCATTTT. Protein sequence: CASTSQGTTNQPQHF.

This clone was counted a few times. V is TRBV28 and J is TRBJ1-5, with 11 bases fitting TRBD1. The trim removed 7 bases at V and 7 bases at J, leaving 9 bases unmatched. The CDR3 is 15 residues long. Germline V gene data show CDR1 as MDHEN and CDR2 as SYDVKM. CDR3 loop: CASNRGQGAKQPQHF. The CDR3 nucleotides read TGTGCCAGCAACCGAGGACAGGGGGCGAAGCAGCCCCAGCATTTT.

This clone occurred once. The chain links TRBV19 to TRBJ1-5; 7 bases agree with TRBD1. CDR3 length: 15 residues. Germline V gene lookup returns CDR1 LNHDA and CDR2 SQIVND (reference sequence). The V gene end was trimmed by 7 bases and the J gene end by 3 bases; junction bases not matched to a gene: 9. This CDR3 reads CASMRDRANNQPQHF. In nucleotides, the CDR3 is TGTGCCAGTATGAGGGACAGAGCAAACAATCAGCCCCAGCATTTT.

The CDR3 region is CASSVTSVSSGANVLTF. CDR3 bases: TGTGCCAGCAGCGTCACTAGCGTTAGCTCTGGGGCCAACGTCCTGACTTTC. This chain links TRBV9 with TRBJ2-6; 7 nucleotides agree with TRBD2. V dropped 2 bases and J dropped 0; count of bases not matched to a gene: 5. The CDR3 is 17 residues long. Germline V gene sequence: CDR1 SGDLS, CDR2 YYNGEE.

CDR3 coding DNA: TGTGCCAGCAGCTTACAGGCGGGAGTTGGAGAGACCCAGTACTTC. Amino acid sequence: CASSLQAGVGETQYF. The chain recombines TRBV11-2 with TRBJ2-5; 7 nucleotides line up with TRBD2. Germline V gene lookup returns CDR1 SGHAT and CDR2 FQNNGV. This CDR3 is built from 15 residues. Losses at the gene ends were 2 bases for V and 4 bases for J; bases not matched to a gene: 7.

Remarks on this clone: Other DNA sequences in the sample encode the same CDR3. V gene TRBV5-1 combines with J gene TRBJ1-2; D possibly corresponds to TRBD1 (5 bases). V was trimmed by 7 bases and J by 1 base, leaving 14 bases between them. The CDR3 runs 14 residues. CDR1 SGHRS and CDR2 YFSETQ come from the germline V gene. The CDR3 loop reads CASSLEGLNYGYTF. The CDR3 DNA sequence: TGCGCCAGCTCCCTTGAGGGACTTAACTATGGCTACACCTTC.

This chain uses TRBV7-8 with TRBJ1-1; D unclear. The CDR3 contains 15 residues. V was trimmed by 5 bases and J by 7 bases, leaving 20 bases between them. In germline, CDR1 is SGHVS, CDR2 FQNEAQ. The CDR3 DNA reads TGTGCCAGCAGCCCGTGGCGGGATAGGAACCTTGAAGCTTTCTTT. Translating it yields CASSPWRDRNLEAFF. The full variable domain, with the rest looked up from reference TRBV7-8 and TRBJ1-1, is GAGVSQSPRYKVAKRGQDVALRCDPISGHVSLFWYQQALGQGPEFLTYFQNEAQLDKSGLPSDRFFAERPEGSVSTLKIQRTQQEDSAVYLCASSPWRDRNLEAFFGQGTRLTVV.

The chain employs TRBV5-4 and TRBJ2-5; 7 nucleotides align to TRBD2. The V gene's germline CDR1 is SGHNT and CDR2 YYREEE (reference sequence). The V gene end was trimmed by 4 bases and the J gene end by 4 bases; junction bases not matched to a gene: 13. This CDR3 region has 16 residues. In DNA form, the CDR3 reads TGTGCCAGCAGCCCCTCTCGCGTCGGCGGGGGAGAGACCCAGTACTTC. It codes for CASSPSRVGGGETQYF.

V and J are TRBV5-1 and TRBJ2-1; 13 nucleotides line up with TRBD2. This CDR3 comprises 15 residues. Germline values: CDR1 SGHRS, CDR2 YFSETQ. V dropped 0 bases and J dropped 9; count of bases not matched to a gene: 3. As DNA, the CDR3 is TGCGCCAGCAGCTTGGTACTAGCGGGGGGGCCTGAGCAGTTCTTC. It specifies CASSLVLAGGPEQFF.

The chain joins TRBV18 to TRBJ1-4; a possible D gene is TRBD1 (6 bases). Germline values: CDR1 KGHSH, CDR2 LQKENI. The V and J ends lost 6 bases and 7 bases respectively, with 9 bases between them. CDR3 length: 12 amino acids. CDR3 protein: CASSRGGEKLFF. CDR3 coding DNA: TGTGCCAGCTCCCGAGGGGGTGAAAAACTGTTTTTT.

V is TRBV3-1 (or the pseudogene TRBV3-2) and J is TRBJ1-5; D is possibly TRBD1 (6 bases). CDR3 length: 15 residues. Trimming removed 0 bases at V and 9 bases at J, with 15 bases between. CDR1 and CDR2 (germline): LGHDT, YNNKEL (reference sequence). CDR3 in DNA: TGTGCCAGCAGCCAAGATGGGCAGGGGACTACGCCCCAGCATTTT. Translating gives CASSQDGQGTTPQHF.

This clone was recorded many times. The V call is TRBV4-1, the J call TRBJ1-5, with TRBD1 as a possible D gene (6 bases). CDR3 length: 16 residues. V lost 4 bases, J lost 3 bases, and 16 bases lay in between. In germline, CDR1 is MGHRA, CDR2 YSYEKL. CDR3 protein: CASSRDGQTSNQPQHF. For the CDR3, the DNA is TGCGCCAGCAGCCGGGATGGACAGACCTCCAATCAGCCCCAGCATTTT.

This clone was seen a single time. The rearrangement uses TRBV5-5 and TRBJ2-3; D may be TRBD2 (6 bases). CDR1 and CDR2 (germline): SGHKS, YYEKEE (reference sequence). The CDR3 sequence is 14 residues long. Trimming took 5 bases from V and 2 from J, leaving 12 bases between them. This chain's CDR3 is CASRQGGATDTQYF. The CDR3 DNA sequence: TGTGCCAGCAGACAAGGAGGGGCCACAGATACGCAGTATTTT.

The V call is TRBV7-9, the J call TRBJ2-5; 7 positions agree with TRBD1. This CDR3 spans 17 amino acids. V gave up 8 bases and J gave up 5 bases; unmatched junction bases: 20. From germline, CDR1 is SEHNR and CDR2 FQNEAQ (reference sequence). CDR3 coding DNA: TGTGCCAGCTCCACACCAAGGACAGGCCCCTTCGGGGAGACCCAGTACTTC. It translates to CASSTPRTGPFGETQYF.

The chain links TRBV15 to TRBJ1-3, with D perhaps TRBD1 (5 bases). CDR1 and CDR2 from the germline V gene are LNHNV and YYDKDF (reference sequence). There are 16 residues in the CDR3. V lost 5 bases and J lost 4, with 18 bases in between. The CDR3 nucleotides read TGTGCCACCAGCGGGGGACTACGGCTGGGAGGAAACACCATATATTTT. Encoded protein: CATSGGLRLGGNTIYF.

This CDR3 reads CASSPRQGGMNTEAFF. CDR3 in DNA: TGTGCCAGCTCACCCCGACAGGGGGGCATGAACACTGAAGCTTTCTTT. The chain is built from TRBV18 and TRBJ1-1; 9 bases fit TRBD1. The germline CDR1 and CDR2 sequences are KGHSH and LQKENI. The CDR3 consists of 16 residues. V shed 3 bases, J shed 0 bases, and the junction held 5 bases outside the gene matches.

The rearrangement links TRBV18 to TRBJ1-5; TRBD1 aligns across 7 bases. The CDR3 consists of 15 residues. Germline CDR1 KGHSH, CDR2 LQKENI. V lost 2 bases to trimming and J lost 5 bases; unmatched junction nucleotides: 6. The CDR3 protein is CASSPTGAADQPQHF. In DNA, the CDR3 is TGTGCCAGCTCACCAACAGGGGCCGCAGATCAGCCCCAGCATTTT.

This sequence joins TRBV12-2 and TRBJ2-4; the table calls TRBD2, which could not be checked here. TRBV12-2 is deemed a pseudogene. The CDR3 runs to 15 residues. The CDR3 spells CASRPVAAAKNIQYF. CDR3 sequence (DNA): TGTGCAAGTCGCCCTGTCGCGGCAGCCAAAAACATTCAGTACTTC.

The CDR3 DNA follows: TGTGCCAGTACCGGGTCCAACACTTTAACTAATGAAAAACTGTTTTTT. Translating it yields CASTGSNTLTNEKLFF. This sequence joins TRBV27 and TRBJ1-4; D is unresolved. The CDR3 extends over 16 amino acids. Germline CDR1 MNHEY, CDR2 SMNVEV (reference sequence). V was cut by 9 bases and J by 1 base, with 18 bases left in between.

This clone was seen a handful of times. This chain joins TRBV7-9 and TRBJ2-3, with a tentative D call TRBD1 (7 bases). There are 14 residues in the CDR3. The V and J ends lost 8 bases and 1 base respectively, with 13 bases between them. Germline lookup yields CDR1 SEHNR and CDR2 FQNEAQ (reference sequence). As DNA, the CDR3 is TGTGCCAGCCGGACAGGCGGGGGCACAGATACGCAGTATTTT. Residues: CASRTGGGTDTQYF.

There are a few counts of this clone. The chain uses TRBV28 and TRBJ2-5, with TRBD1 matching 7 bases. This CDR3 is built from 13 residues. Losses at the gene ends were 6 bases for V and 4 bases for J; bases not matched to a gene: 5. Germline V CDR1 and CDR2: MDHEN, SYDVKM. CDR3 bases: TGTGCCAGCAGATTGGGACAGCCAGAGACCCAGTACTTC. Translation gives CASRLGQPETQYF. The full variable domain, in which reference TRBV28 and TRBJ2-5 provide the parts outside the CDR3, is DVKVTQSSRYLVKRTGEKVFLECVQDMDHENMFWYRQDPGLGLRLIYFSYDVKMKEKGDIPEGYSVSREKKERFSLILESASTNQTSMYLCASRLGQPETQYFGPGTRLLVL.